This TCR beta chain was sequenced in a study of shared clonotypes between healthy human individuals (TCRdb year 2020). General notes on the study: The cohort comprised two women and a few men aged 18 to 49 years. Between about 0.8 and 9 billion PBMCs per donor were obtained by leukapheresis. For each donor, CD4 naive and CD4 memory were each run on three plates, CD8 naive on two plates, and CD8 memory on one plate. Different laboratories and diverse techniques were used to prepare libraries and sequence TCR repertoires, to increase sequencing depth and limit assay-specific biases. The study deeply sequenced blood TCR repertoires of 5 or 6 healthy adults to estimate repertoire size and the extent of clonotype sharing between individuals.

CDR1 and CDR2, per the germline V gene (reference sequence), are SGHNT and YYREEE. Reading from cysteine to phenylalanine, the CDR3 counts 15 amino acids. The kept DNA is CDR3 alone, 45 bases in frame from the first base. V lost 5 bases and J lost 1 base; the stretch between them is 13 bases long. Details on this clone: It has no known antigen specificity. There are no base qualities to consult, and no much larger clone falls within one base.

What the research found in general, with its limitations: Larger estimated clonotype richness was generally found for naive subsets than for memory subsets. Compared with non-shared clonotypes, clonotypes shared by all four sorted-subset donors had higher generation probabilities. Pairwise subsampling led to the expectation that sequencing depth would affect the degree of clonotype sharing among donors. Across four donors, approximately 4.9% of naive CD4, approximately 4% of naive CD8, roughly 2.2% of memory CD4, and under 0.45% of memory CD8 clonotypes were shared. Even with the large sequencing depth, rarefaction of the sorted-subset datasets indicated that sequencing was incomplete. Because the study included a small number of donors, the genetic and exposure-history diversity represented was limited. Sampling was restricted to blood, and TCR repertoires in tissues likely differ from the TCR repertoires found in blood.

Using the deep immunoSEQ assay, multiplex PCR amplified TCR CDR3 regions from genomic DNA. Extracted genomic DNA from each cell subset was distributed evenly across all wells of several immunoSEQ 96-well plates, and each plate was treated as a replicate. For sorted subsets, each replicate PCR was loaded with approximately 200 ng genomic DNA, equivalent to 25,000 to 35,000 T cell genomes. Purified libraries were measured with a Qubit 3.0 fluorometer, size-checked on a Bioanalyzer 2100, and measured again with the KAPA Library Quantification kit. Every immunoSEQ 96-well plate was sequenced on a dedicated single-read 150-cycle Illumina NextSeq 550 flow cell. The authors' pipeline ran thus. Because the immunoSEQ output included only junctional sequences and no quality scores, the filtering could not be the same as the filtering used for full-length reads. Sequences were annotated with PyIR, a Python wrapper for IgBLAST v1.9, and V/J genes and CDR3 were assigned using IMGT germline references. Reads with weak V/J assignments (E-value above 1e-6), missing CDR3, stop codons, out-of-frame junctions, or ambiguous translated residues were removed. A V3J clonotype was defined by an identical inferred V gene, J gene, and CDR3 amino acid sequence. Percentage overlap between repertoires was calculated by dividing the number of shared unique clonotypes by the size of the smaller repertoire. Richness of each repertoire was evaluated using RTK rarefaction, the Chao1 estimator, and Recon v2.1 estimates of unobserved clonotypes. OLGA was used to compute generation probabilities for all TCRbeta clonotypes that the gDNA method yielded from four donors. TCRdb's version of the immuneACCESS table is confined to in-frame rearrangements and falls short of the full clone set. An unresolved V gene accounts for under half of the shortfall where checked; the remainder is of unknown origin. V and J calls and clone size come straight from that table; D and trimming were deduced from the DNA. This sample lists around 2,000,000 clones; about 95% were detected once. 1% to 1.5% of the sample is taken by the ten largest.

CD8 naive samples were obtained by positive selection for CCR7 among CD45RO-negative cells, yielding a CD45RA+CCR7+ population from which TemRA cells were excluded. The donors were healthy, HIV-negative adults who had no recently reported acute infections or vaccinations. Every donor was a Caucasian adult living in Nashville, Tennessee, USA. After blood collection by leukapheresis, PBMCs were isolated using Ficoll-Histopaque density gradient centrifugation and then cryopreserved in the vapor phase of liquid nitrogen. Analytical flow cytometry was used to check the purity and quantity of every magnetically sorted T cell population. Each sorted fraction had its genomic DNA isolated and then quantified by UV absorbance on a Nanodrop 2000c.

Sequencing used naive CD8+ T cells sorted from blood. The meaning of the sample's cell subset or site label: CD45RA+CCR7+. The TCR originated in a man aged 18-30 years in good health. Rearrangement joined TRBV5-4 to TRBJ2-4, with TRBD1 tentatively as D gene (5 bases match). Here the CDR3 is given as CASRDNKGAKNIQYF. The DNA sequence is given as TGTGCCAGCAGAGACAATAAGGGGGCCAAAAACATTCAGTACTTC.